The next 2 T cell receptor beta chains were all read from a single sample in a study of technical replicates of blood from a few donors (dated by TCRdb to the late 2010s). Libraries were constructed by the immunoSEQ multiplex PCR assay. The table comes from immuneACCESS by way of TCRdb, which keeps in-frame sequences with V and J called. Part of the clones is missing from these tables; in studies checked, under half for an unresolved V gene and the rest for unknown reasons. The sample table records approximately 92,000 clones; approximately 95% of these occur just once. The top ten clones comprise about 0.3% of the sample. Input material: T cells isolated from PBMCs. The receptors here all came from a human donor in good health.

This chain connects TRBV4-2 to TRBJ1-1, with a possible D match to TRBD1 (6 bases). CDR1 is LGHNA and CDR2 is YNFKEQ in the germline V gene. The CDR3 loop spans 14 amino acids. V lost 5 bases to trimming and J lost 0 bases, with 10 bases between them. The DNA for the CDR3 is TGTGCCAGCAGCTTTGGACAGTTGAACACTGAAGCTTTCTTT. Its translation: CASSFGQLNTEAFF.

CDR3: CSLRDRRGGYTF. CDR3 coding DNA: TGCAGCCTTCGGGACAGGAGGGGTGGCTACACCTTC. J is TRBJ1-2 and V is TRBV29-1; TRBD1 aligns across 8 bases. Trimming removed 8 bases from V and 7 bases from J; junction bases left unmatched: 9. The CDR3 is 12 residues long. The V gene's germline CDR1 is SQVTM and CDR2 ANQGSEA.